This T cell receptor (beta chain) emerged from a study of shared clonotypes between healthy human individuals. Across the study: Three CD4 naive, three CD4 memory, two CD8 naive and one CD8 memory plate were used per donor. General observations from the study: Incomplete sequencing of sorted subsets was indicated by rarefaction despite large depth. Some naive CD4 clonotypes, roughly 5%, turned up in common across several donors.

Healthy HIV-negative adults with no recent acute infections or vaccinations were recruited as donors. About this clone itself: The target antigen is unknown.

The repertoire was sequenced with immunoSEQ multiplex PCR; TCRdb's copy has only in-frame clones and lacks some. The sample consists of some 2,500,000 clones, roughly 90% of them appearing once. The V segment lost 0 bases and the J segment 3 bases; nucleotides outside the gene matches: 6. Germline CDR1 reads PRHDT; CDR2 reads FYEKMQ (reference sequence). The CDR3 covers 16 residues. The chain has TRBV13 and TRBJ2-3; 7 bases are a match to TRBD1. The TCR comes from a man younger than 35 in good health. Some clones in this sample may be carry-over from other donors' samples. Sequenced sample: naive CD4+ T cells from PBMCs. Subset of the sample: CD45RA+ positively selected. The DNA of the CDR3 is TGTGCCAGCAGCTTAGGGACAGGGCCGGGTACAGATACGCAGTATTTT. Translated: CASSLGTGPGTDTQYF. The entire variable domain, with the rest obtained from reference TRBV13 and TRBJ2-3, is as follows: AAGVIQSPRHLIKEKRETATLKCYPIPRHDTVYWYQQGPGQDPQFLISFYEKMQSDKGSIPDRFSAQQFSDYHSELNMSSLELGDSALYFCASSLGTGPGTDTQYFGPGTRLTVL.